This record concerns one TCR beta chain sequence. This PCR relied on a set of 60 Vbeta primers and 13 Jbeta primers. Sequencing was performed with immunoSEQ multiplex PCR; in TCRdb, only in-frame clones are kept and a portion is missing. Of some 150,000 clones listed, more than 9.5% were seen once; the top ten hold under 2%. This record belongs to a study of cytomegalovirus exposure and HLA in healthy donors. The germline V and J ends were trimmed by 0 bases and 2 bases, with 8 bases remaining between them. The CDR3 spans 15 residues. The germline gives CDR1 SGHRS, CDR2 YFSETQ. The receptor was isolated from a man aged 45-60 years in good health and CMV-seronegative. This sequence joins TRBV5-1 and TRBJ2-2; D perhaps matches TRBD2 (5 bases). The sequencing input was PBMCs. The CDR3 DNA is TGCGCCAGCAGCTTGGAGGGAGTAAACACCGGGGAGCTGTTTTTT. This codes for CASSLEGVNTGELFF.